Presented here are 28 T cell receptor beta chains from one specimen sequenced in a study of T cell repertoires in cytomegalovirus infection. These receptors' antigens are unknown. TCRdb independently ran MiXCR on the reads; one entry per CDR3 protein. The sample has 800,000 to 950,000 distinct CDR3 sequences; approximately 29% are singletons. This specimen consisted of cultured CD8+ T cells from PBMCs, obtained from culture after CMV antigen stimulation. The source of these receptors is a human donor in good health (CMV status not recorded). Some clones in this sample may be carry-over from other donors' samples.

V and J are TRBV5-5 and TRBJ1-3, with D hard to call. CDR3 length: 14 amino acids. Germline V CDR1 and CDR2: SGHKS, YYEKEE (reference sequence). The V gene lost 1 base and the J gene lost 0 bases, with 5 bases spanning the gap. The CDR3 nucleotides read TGTGCCAGCAGCTTGCAGAACTCTGGAAACACCATATATTTT. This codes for CASSLQNSGNTIYF.

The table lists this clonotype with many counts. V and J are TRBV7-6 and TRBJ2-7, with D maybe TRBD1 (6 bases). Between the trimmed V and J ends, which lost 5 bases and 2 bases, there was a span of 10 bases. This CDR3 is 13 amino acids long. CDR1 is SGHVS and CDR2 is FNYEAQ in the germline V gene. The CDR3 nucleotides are TGTGCCAGCAGCCCGGACAGCGCCTACGAGCAGTACTTC. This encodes CASSPDSAYEQYF.

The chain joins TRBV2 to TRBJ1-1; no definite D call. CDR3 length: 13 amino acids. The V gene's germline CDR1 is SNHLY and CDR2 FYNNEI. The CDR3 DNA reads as TGTGCAATGCTCGGGGATTTGAACACTGAAGCTTTCTTT. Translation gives CAMLGDLNTEAFF.

The CDR3 region has the DNA TGTGCCAGCACCAATAGCGGAAAGGAGTTCTTC. Translated, it gives CASTNSGKEFF. The V gene is TRBV5-4, the J gene TRBJ2-1, with D perhaps TRBD2 (6 bases). The germline V gene encodes CDR1 SGHNT and CDR2 YYREEE (reference sequence). V gave up 6 bases and J gave up 14 bases, with 15 bases separating them. The CDR3 is 11 amino acids.

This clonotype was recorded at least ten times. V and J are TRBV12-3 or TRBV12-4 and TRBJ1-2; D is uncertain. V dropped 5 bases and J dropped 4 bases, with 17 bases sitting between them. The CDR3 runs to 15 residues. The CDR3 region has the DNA TGTGCCAGCAGTGCAAGTGGGCAGTCCTCCTATGGCTACACCTTC. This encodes CASSASGQSSYGYTF.

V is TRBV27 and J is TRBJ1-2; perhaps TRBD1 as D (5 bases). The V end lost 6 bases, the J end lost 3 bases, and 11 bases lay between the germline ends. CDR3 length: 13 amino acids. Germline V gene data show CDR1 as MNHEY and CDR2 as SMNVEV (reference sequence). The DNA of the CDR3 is TGTGCCAGCAGGGGCCCGGGACACTATGGCTACACCTTC. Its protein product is CASRGPGHYGYTF.

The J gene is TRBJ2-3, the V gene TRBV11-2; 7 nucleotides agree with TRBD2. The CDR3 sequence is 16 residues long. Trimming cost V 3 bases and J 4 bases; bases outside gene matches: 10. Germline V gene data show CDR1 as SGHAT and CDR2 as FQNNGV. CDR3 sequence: CASSLWGSGEADTQYF. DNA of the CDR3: TGTGCCAGCAGCTTGTGGGGAAGCGGGGAAGCAGATACGCAGTATTTT. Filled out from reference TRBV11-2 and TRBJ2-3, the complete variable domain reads EAGVAQSPRYKIIEKRQSVAFWCNPISGHATLYWYQQILGQGPKLLIQFQNNGVVDDSQLPKDRFSAERLKGVDSTLKIQPAKLEDSAVYLCASSLWGSGEADTQYFGPGTRLTVL.

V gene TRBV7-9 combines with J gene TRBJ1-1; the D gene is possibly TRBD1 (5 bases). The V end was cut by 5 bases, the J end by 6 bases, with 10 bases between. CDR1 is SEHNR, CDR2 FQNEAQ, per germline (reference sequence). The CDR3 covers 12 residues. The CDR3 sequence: CASSPGIAEAFF. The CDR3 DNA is TGTGCCAGCAGCCCAGGGATAGCTGAAGCTTTCTTT.

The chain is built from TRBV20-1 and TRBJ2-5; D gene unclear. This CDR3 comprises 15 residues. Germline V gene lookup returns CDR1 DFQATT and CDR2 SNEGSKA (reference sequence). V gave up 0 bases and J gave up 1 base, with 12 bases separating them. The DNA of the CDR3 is TGCAGTGCTAGAGATCTTATTAGTCGCCAAGAGACCCAGTACTTC. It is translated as CSARDLISRQETQYF.

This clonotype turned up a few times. The CDR3 here is CASSFDTPLYGYTF. CDR3 DNA: TGTGCCAGCAGTTTTGACACCCCGTTATATGGCTACACCTTC. The J gene is TRBJ1-2, the V gene TRBV12-3 or TRBV12-4; D unclear. The V and J ends lost 3 bases and 5 bases respectively, with 13 bases between them. There are 14 residues in the CDR3.

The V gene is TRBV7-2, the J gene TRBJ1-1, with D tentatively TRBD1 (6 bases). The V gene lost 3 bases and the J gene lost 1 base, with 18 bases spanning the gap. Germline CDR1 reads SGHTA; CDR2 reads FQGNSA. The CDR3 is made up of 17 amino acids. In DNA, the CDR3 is TGTGCCAGCAGCTTGGGTCTCGCGGGGGCCAGGAACACTGAAGCTTTCTTT. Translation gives CASSLGLAGARNTEAFF.

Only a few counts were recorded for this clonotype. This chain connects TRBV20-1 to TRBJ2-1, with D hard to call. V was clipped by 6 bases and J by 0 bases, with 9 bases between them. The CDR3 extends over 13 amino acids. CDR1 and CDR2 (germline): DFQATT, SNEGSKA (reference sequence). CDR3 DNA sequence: TGCAGTGCCCGGACGGGCTCCTACAATGAGCAGTTCTTC. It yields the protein CSARTGSYNEQFF.

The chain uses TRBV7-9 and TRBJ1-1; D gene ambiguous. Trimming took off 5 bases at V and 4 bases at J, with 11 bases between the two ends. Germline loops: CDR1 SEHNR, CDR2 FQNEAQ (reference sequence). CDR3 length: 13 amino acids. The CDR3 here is CASSLGPFTEAFF. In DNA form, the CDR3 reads TGTGCCAGCAGCCTCGGGCCCTTCACTGAAGCTTTCTTT.

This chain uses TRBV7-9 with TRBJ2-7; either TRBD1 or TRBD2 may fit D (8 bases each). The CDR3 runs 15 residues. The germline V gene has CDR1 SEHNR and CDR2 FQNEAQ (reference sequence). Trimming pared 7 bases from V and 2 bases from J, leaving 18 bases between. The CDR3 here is CASNGGETGAYEQYF. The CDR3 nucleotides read TGTGCCAGCAACGGGGGGGAGACAGGGGCCTACGAGCAGTACTTC.

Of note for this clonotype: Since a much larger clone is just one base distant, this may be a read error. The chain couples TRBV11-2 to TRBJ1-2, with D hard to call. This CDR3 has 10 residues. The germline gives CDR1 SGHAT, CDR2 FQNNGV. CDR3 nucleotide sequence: TGTGTCAGCAGCAACTATGGCTACACCTTC. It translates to CVSSNYGYTF.

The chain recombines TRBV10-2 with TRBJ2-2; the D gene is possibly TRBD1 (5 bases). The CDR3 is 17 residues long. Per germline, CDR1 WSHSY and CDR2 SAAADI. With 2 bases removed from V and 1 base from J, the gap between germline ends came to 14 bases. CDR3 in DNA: TGCGCCAGCAGTGAGCAGGGAAGTACCCTGAACACCGGGGAGCTGTTTTTT. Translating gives CASSEQGSTLNTGELFF.

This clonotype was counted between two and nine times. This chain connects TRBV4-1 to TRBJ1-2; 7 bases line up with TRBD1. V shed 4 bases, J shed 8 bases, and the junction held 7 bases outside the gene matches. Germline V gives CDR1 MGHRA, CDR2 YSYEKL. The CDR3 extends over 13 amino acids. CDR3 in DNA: TGCGCCAGCAGCCGCAACAGGGGCGGAGGCTACACCTTC. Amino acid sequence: CASSRNRGGGYTF.

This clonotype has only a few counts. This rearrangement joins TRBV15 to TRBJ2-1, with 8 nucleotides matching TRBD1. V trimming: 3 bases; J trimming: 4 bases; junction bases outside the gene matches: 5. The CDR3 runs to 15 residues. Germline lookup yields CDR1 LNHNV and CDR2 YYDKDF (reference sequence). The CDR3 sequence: CATSSAGGNYNEQFF. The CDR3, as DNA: TGTGCCACCAGCAGCGCAGGGGGCAATTACAATGAGCAGTTCTTC.

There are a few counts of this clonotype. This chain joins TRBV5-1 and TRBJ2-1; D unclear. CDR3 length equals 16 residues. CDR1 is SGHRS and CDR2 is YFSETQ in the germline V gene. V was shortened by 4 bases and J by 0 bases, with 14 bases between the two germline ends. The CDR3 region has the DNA TGCGCCAGCAGCCACCAAGGACGGCCCTCCTACAATGAGCAGTTCTTC. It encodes CASSHQGRPSYNEQFF. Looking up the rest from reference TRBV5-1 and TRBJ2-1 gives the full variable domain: KAGVTQTPRYLIKTRGQQVTLSCSPISGHRSVSWYQQTPGQGLQFLFEYFSETQRNKGNFPGRFSGRQFSNSRSEMNVSTLELGDSALYLCASSHQGRPSYNEQFFGPGTRLTVL.

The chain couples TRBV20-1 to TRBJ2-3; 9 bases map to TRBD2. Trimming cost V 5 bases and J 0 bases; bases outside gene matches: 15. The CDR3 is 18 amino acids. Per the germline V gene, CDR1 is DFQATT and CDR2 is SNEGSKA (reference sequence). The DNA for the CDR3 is TGCAGTGCTCGGGTAGCGGGGGTTACCGACTCTAGCACAGATACGCAGTATTTT. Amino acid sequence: CSARVAGVTDSSTDTQYF.

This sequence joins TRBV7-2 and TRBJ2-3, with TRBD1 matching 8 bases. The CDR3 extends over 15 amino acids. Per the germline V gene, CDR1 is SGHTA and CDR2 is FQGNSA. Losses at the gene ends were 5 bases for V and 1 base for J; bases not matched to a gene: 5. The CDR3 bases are TGTACCAGCAGCCCCGGGACAGGCGGCACAGATACGCAGTATTTT. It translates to CTSSPGTGGTDTQYF. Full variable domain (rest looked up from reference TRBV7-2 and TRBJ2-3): GAGVSQSPSNKVTEKGKDVELRCDPISGHTALYWYRQSLGQGLEFLIYFQGNSAPDKSGLPSDRFSAERTGGSVSTLTIQRTQQEDSAVYLCTSSPGTGGTDTQYFGPGTRLTVL.

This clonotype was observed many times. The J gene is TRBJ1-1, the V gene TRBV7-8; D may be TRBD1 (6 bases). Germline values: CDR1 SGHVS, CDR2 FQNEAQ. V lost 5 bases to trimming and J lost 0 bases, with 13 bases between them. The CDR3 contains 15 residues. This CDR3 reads CASSHPTGLNTEAFF. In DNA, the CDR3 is TGTGCCAGCAGCCACCCGACAGGCCTGAACACTGAAGCTTTCTTT.

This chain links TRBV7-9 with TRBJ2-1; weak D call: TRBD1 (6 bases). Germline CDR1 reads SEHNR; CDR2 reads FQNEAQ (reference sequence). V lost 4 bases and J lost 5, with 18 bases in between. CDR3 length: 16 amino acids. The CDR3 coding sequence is TGTGCCAGCAGCTCCTACCGATACAGGGTCGACAATGAGCAGTTCTTC. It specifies CASSSYRYRVDNEQFF.

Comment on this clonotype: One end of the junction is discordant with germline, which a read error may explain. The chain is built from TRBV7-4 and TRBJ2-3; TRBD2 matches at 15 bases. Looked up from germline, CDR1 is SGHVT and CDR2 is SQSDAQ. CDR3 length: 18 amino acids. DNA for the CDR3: TGTGCCAACAGCCCCGGGACTAGCGGGGGGACTAGCACAGATACGCAGTATTTT. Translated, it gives CANSPGTSGGTSTDTQYF.

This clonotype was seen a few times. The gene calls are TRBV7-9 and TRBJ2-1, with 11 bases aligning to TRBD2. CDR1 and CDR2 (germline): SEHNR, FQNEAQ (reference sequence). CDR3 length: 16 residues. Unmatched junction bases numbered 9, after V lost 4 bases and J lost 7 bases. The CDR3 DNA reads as TGTGCCAGCAGCTCAATACGTCTAGCGGGGGGTAATGAGCAGTTCTTC. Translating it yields CASSSIRLAGGNEQFF.

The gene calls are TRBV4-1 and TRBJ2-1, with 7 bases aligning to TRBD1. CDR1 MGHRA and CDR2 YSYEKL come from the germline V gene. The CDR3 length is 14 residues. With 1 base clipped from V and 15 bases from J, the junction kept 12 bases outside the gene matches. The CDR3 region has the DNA TGCGCCAGCAGCCAAGGGGACAGCCACGAAGATACGTTCTTC. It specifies CASSQGDSHEDTFF.

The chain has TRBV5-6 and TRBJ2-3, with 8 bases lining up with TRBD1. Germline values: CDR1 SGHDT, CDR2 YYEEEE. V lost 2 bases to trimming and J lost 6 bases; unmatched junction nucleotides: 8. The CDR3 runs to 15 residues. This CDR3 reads CASSFGQGRIDTQYF. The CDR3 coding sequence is TGTGCCAGCAGCTTCGGACAGGGACGAATTGATACGCAGTATTTT.

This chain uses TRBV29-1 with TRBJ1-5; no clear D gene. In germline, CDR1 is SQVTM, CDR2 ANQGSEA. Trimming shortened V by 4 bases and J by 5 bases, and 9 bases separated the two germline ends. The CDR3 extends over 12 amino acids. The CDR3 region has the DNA TGCAGCGTTGTCCTAGAGGATCAGCCCCAGCATTTT. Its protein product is CSVVLEDQPQHF.